The 9 T cell receptor beta chains in this list originate from one sample, sequenced in a study of shared clonotypes between healthy human individuals. Libraries were prepared by immunoSEQ multiplex PCR; TCRdb keeps only in-frame clonotypes and omits some of them. The sample yields approximately 530,000 clones, almost 97% seen once. The sample was naive CD4+ T cells sorted from blood. The subset denotes: CD45RA+ positively selected. Receptor source: a woman in her twenties or thirties in good health.

The chain links TRBV15 to TRBJ2-1; D remains unclear. V was shortened by 1 base and J by 3 bases, with 4 bases between the two germline ends. The germline V gene encodes CDR1 LNHNV and CDR2 YYDKDF (reference sequence). This CDR3 spans 13 amino acids. The CDR3 spells CATSRGIYNEQFF. The CDR3 nucleotides read TGTGCCACCAGCAGAGGAATCTACAATGAGCAGTTCTTC. The variable domain in full, with the rest retrieved from reference TRBV15 and TRBJ2-1, is DAMVIQNPRYQVTQFGKPVTLSCSQTLNHNVMYWYQQKSSQAPKLLFHYYDKDFNNEADTPDNFQSRRPNTSFCFLDIRSPGLGDTAMYLCATSRGIYNEQFFGPGTRLTVL.

This clone was seen only once. J is TRBJ2-7 and V is TRBV28; D is ambiguous. Germline lookup yields CDR1 MDHEN and CDR2 SYDVKM. This CDR3 has 11 amino acids. V was trimmed by 10 bases and J by 2 bases, leaving 9 bases between them. The CDR3 DNA follows: TGTGCCACCTTTAGCCCCTACGAGCAGTACTTC. Its protein is CATFSPYEQYF.

J is TRBJ1-4 and V is TRBV18; TRBD1 agrees at 8 bases. CDR3 length equals 17 residues. V was pared by 5 bases and J by 7 bases, with 15 bases of the junction left unmatched. Germline loops: CDR1 KGHSH, CDR2 LQKENI. CDR3 region: CASSSLGQGGLTEKLFF. The CDR3 region has the DNA TGTGCCAGCTCATCCCTTGGACAGGGCGGACTTACTGAAAAACTGTTTTTT.

The chain has TRBV6-1 and TRBJ2-5; TRBD2 matches at 7 bases. CDR3 size: 18 residues. CDR1 is MNHNS, CDR2 SASEGT, per germline. V shed 2 bases, J shed 3 bases, and the junction held 15 bases outside the gene matches. In DNA form, the CDR3 reads TGTGCCAGCAGTGAAAACTTTCGCGGGAGCGTTTACAAAGAGACCCAGTACTTC. This sequence encodes CASSENFRGSVYKETQYF.

This chain links TRBV6-5 with TRBJ1-4, with 9 bases fitting TRBD1. The V gene end was trimmed by 6 bases and the J gene end by 8 bases; junction bases not matched to a gene: 7. Germline CDR1 and CDR2: MNHEY and SVGAGI. CDR3 size: 14 residues. CDR3 in DNA: TGTGCCAGCAGGAAACAGGGGGCGCTGGAAAAACTGTTTTTT. Its translation: CASRKQGALEKLFF.

This chain uses TRBV6-5 with TRBJ1-5; D call uncertain. This CDR3 has 15 amino acids. Germline CDR1 and CDR2: MNHEY and SVGAGI. With 0 bases removed from V and 2 bases from J, the gap between germline ends came to 8 bases. CDR3 region: CASSYSLAGNQPQHF. CDR3 nucleotides: TGTGCCAGCAGTTACTCTTTGGCGGGCAATCAGCCCCAGCATTTT.

CDR3 sequence reads: CASSLVATPGASHEQYF. The CDR3 DNA reads TGTGCCAGCAGCTTAGTTGCCACCCCAGGGGCCAGTCACGAGCAGTACTTC. This chain uses TRBV7-2 with TRBJ2-7; tentative D call: TRBD1 (6 bases). The V and J ends lost 1 base and 5 bases respectively, with 21 bases between them. The CDR3 sequence is 17 residues long. Germline CDR1 reads SGHTA; CDR2 reads FQGNSA.

The J gene is TRBJ1-1, the V gene TRBV7-8; maybe TRBD1 (6 bases). The CDR3 length is 13 residues. Trimming pared 5 bases from V and 6 bases from J, leaving 13 bases between. Germline assignment: CDR1 SGHVS and CDR2 FQNEAQ. CDR3 loop: CASSTRRGAEAFF. CDR3 coding DNA: TGTGCCAGCAGCACCCGGAGGGGGGCTGAAGCTTTCTTT.

The chain combines TRBV30 with TRBJ1-3; a weak D match, TRBD1 (6 bases). The CDR3 is 14 amino acids. Germline CDR1 and CDR2: GTSNPN and SVGIG (reference sequence). The V end was cut by 2 bases, the J end by 2 bases, with 10 bases between. CDR3 protein: CAWSTGFAGNTIYF. DNA for the CDR3: TGTGCCTGGAGTACAGGGTTTGCTGGAAACACCATATATTTT.